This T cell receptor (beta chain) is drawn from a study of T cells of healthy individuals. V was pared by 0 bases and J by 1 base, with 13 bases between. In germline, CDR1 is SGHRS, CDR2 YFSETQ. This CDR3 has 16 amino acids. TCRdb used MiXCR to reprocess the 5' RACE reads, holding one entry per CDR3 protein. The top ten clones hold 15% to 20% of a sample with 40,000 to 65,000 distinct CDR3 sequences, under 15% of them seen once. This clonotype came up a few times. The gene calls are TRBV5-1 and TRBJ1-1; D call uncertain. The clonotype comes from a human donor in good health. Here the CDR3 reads CASSLVGTASNTEAFF. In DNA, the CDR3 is TGCGCCAGCAGCTTGGTAGGAACGGCCTCGAACACTGAAGCTTTCTTT.